A single sample is the source of the 17 T cell receptor beta chains below, sequenced in a study of long-term antiretroviral therapy in people with HIV. With survey level as its setting, the immunoSEQ assay was v3.0. This table comes from immunoSEQ multiplex PCR, and its TCRdb copy is limited to in-frame clones, with some not included. This sample has more than 20,000 clones; around 86% occur once, and the top ten carry about 20%. The sample here was unsorted PBMCs, taken 0.4 years after starting antiretroviral therapy. Source of these receptors: a man between 45 and 60 years old with HIV.

The chain has TRBV6-5 and TRBJ1-1, with 9 bases fitting TRBD1. The CDR3 has 16 amino acids. Trimming at V came to 4 bases and at J to 3 bases, leaving 9 bases not matched to a gene. CDR1 MNHEY and CDR2 SVGAGI come from the germline V gene. This CDR3 reads CASSSRTGVGYTEAFF. The CDR3 region has the DNA TGTGCCAGCAGTTCCCGGACAGGGGTAGGGTACACTGAAGCTTTCTTT.

This chain uses TRBV7-2 with TRBJ2-7, with D perhaps matching TRBD2 (6 bases). The CDR3 is made up of 14 amino acids. V lost 4 bases and J lost 1, with 11 bases in between. The germline gives CDR1 SGHTA, CDR2 FQGNSA. DNA of the CDR3: TGTGCCAGCAGCTCCGCGGGACGGTCCTACGAGCAGTACTTC. Translation gives CASSSAGRSYEQYF.

CDR3 loop: CASSRDRGETQYF. CDR3 sequence (DNA): TGTGCCAGCAGCCGAGACAGGGGAGAGACCCAGTACTTC. V and J are TRBV7-8 and TRBJ2-5; 8 positions match TRBD1. Germline values: CDR1 SGHVS, CDR2 FQNEAQ. J was trimmed by 4 bases and V by 5 bases; bases with no gene match: 3. The CDR3 contains 13 residues.

The V gene is TRBV7-9, the J gene TRBJ2-7; 9 bases align to TRBD1. The CDR3 covers 15 residues. With 5 bases clipped from V and 5 bases from J, the junction kept 10 bases outside the gene matches. Germline assignment: CDR1 SEHNR and CDR2 FQNEAQ (reference sequence). The CDR3 DNA reads TGTGCCAGCAGCACCGTTGTAACAGGGGGCAACGAGCAGTACTTC. This codes for CASSTVVTGGNEQYF.

CDR3 nucleotides: TGCGCCAGCAGTCTTGACAGCAACTATGGCTACACCTTC. The encoded protein is CASSLDSNYGYTF. J is TRBJ1-2 and V is TRBV10-1; tentatively, D is TRBD1 (5 bases). Trimming removed 5 bases at V and 2 bases at J, with 9 bases between. The germline CDR1 and CDR2 sequences are WNHNN and SYGVQD (reference sequence). CDR3 length equals 13 residues.

This clone was recorded once. The chain couples TRBV27 to TRBJ2-5, with D unresolved. The CDR3 covers 15 residues. Looked up from germline, CDR1 is MNHEY and CDR2 is SMNVEV (reference sequence). Trimming pared 2 bases from V and 5 bases from J, leaving 15 bases between. CDR3 sequence: CASSLQPGLWETQYF. The CDR3 coding sequence is TGTGCCAGCAGTTTACAGCCGGGCTTGTGGGAGACCCAGTACTTC.

The V gene is TRBV7-8, the J gene TRBJ1-2; TRBD1 matches 7 bases. V gave up 5 bases and J gave up 4 bases; unmatched junction bases: 10. This CDR3 region has 15 residues. Germline V gene lookup returns CDR1 SGHVS and CDR2 FQNEAQ. Here the CDR3 reads CASSVALTGLYGYTF. Written as DNA, the CDR3 is TGTGCCAGCAGCGTCGCTTTGACAGGGCTCTATGGCTACACCTTC. Using reference TRBV7-8 and TRBJ1-2 for the parts outside the CDR3, the full variable domain is GAGVSQSPRYKVAKRGQDVALRCDPISGHVSLFWYQQALGQGPEFLTYFQNEAQLDKSGLPSDRFFAERPEGSVSTLKIQRTQQEDSAVYLCASSVALTGLYGYTFGSGTRLTVV.

The sample holds one count of this clone. The chain joins TRBV7-8 to TRBJ2-7; possible D gene TRBD2, 6 bases. Germline lookup yields CDR1 SGHVS and CDR2 FQNEAQ. V was cut by 1 base and J by 7 bases, with 17 bases left in between. This CDR3 comprises 15 residues. CDR3 sequence: CASSLVDSGHGEQYF. The CDR3 coding sequence is TGTGCCAGCAGCTTAGTCGACAGCGGGCACGGTGAGCAGTACTTC.

The genes are TRBV18 and TRBJ2-5; the D is unclear. The CDR3 has 13 residues. Germline V gives CDR1 KGHSH, CDR2 LQKENI. Trimming cost V 3 bases and J 4 bases, with 9 bases left between them. CDR3 nucleotide sequence: TGTGCCAGCTCACCTTATTCGGGAGAGACCCAGTACTTC. Translated: CASSPYSGETQYF.

In nucleotides, the CDR3 is TGTGCCAGCAGCCCAGATTTAAGGGGGGAGCAGTACTTC. Translating gives CASSPDLRGEQYF. This chain joins TRBV7-2 and TRBJ2-7; D is possibly TRBD1 (6 bases). Germline V CDR1 and CDR2: SGHTA, FQGNSA. Trimming shortened V by 5 bases and J by 7 bases, and 15 bases separated the two germline ends. The CDR3 has 13 residues.

This sequence joins TRBV11-3 and TRBJ2-1, with D tentatively TRBD1 or TRBD2 (5 bases each). V lost 1 base, J lost 6 bases, and 16 bases lay in between. The germline gives CDR1 SGHNT, CDR2 YENEEA. This CDR3 is 16 amino acids long. Here the CDR3 reads CASSLAGGSPFNEQFF. The CDR3, as DNA: TGTGCCAGCAGCTTAGCTGGGGGATCCCCTTTCAATGAGCAGTTCTTC.

The chain employs TRBV7-9 and TRBJ1-1; no definite D call. V was cut by 1 base and J by 2 bases, with 11 bases left in between. The germline CDR1 and CDR2 sequences are SEHNR and FQNEAQ (reference sequence). The CDR3 contains 15 residues. The CDR3 here is CASSLERVANTEAFF. The CDR3, as DNA: TGTGCCAGCAGCTTAGAAAGAGTTGCTAACACTGAAGCTTTCTTT.

The chain uses TRBV5-8 and TRBJ2-3; D is ambiguous. Trimming shortened V by 5 bases and J by 1 base, and 17 bases separated the two germline ends. The CDR3 extends over 16 amino acids. CDR1 is SGHTS, CDR2 YDEGEE, per germline. The CDR3 DNA follows: TGTGCCAGCAGTAGTATTCTAGAGACTGGCACAGATACGCAGTATTTT. Translating it yields CASSSILETGTDTQYF.

The genes are TRBV10-3 and TRBJ2-7, with 9 nucleotides matching TRBD2. The ends lost 6 bases at V and 7 bases at J; junction bases unmatched: 10. The CDR3 runs 14 residues. CDR1 and CDR2 (germline): ENHRY, SYGVKD. The CDR3 sequence is CAIRISGGPGEQYF. DNA of the CDR3: TGTGCCATCAGAATCAGCGGGGGGCCCGGGGAGCAGTACTTC.

In this sample, this clone turned up a few times. The gene calls are TRBV5-6 and TRBJ1-6; maybe TRBD1 (5 bases). The CDR3 is made up of 14 amino acids. Germline CDR1 and CDR2: SGHDT and YYEEEE. Trimming pared 0 bases from V and 7 bases from J, leaving 8 bases between. CDR3 amino acids: CASSLAGWNSPLHF. Here the CDR3 DNA reads TGTGCCAGCAGCTTGGCAGGGTGGAATTCACCCCTCCACTTT.

V is TRBV5-1 and J is TRBJ2-7; D might be TRBD1 or TRBD2, each matching 5 bases. CDR1 is SGHRS and CDR2 is YFSETQ in the germline V gene. The CDR3 length is 15 residues. Trimming removed 4 bases at V and 3 bases at J, with 17 bases between. DNA for the CDR3: TGCGCCAGCAGCGAACGCCCTGGGACCCTCTACGAGCAGTACTTC. Residues: CASSERPGTLYEQYF.

The rearrangement links TRBV19 to TRBJ2-1, with a possible D match to TRBD2 (7 bases). V shed 1 base and J shed 10 bases, with 11 bases lying between them. This CDR3 contains 13 residues. The germline gives CDR1 LNHDA, CDR2 SQIVND (reference sequence). CDR3 sequence (DNA): TGTGCCAGTAGTATAGGGGGGGGGACAGAGCAGTTCTTC. It is translated as CASSIGGGTEQFF.